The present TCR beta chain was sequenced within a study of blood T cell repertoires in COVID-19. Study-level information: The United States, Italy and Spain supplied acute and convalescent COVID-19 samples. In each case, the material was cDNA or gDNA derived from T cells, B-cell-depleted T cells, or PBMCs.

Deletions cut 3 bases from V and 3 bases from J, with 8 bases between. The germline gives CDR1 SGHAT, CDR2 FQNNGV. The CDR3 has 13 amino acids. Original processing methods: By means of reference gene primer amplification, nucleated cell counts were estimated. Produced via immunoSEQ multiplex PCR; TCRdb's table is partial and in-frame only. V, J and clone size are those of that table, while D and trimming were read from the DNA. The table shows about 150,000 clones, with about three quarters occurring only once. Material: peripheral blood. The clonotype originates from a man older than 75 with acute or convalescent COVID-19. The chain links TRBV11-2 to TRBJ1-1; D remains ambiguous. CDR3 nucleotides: TGTGCCAGCAGCTTGGCCGGGGACACTGAAGCTTTCTTT. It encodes CASSLAGDTEAFF.